These 6 T cell receptor beta chains came from one sample sequenced in a study of cytomegalovirus exposure and HLA in healthy donors. The PCR employed 60 Vbeta primers together with 13 Jbeta primers. Libraries were prepared by immunoSEQ multiplex PCR; TCRdb keeps only in-frame clonotypes and omits some of them. The data show roughly 150,000 clones, 80% to 90% seen once. Sequencing was performed on PBMCs. These receptors all come from a middle-aged woman in good health and CMV-seropositive.

The chain carries TRBV28 and TRBJ1-1; D remains unclear. This CDR3 has 14 residues. Germline V gene sequence: CDR1 MDHEN, CDR2 SYDVKM. The V end lost 5 bases, the J end lost 11 bases, and 21 bases lay between the germline ends. The CDR3 coding sequence is TGTGCCAGCAGTAGGATCGGCGGGAGGAATCGGGCTTTCTTT. As protein: CASSRIGGRNRAFF.

V usage is TRBV25-1 and J usage is TRBJ2-5; D is undetermined. Between the trimmed V and J ends, which lost 1 base and 2 bases, there was a span of 8 bases. The CDR3 consists of 14 residues. Germline values: CDR1 MGHDK, CDR2 SYGVNS. CDR3 sequence: CASSEFGSQETQYF. CDR3 bases: TGTGCCAGCAGTGAATTTGGCAGTCAAGAGACCCAGTACTTC.

The chain carries TRBV28 and TRBJ1-5; D is ambiguous. CDR3 length: 15 residues. Between the trimmed V and J ends, which lost 6 bases and 1 base, there was a span of 13 bases. The V gene's germline CDR1 is MDHEN and CDR2 SYDVKM. The CDR3 DNA follows: TGTGCCAGCAGCTCAGGCGTTGGGAGCAATCAGCCCCAGCATTTT. Residues: CASSSGVGSNQPQHF.

This chain joins TRBV9 and TRBJ2-5; D not certain. The J call may be mistaken, given a closer DNA end match to TRBJ2-7. CDR1 is SGDLS and CDR2 is YYNGEE in the germline V gene. CDR3 length equals 13 residues. The CDR3 here is CASSVGAGYEQYF. For the CDR3, the DNA is TGTGCCAGCAGCGTAGGTGCAGGCTACGAGCAGTACTTC.

This chain links TRBV9 with TRBJ2-3, with 9 bases that match TRBD1. CDR1 SGDLS and CDR2 YYNGEE come from the germline V gene. The CDR3 covers 19 residues. V lost 3 bases and J lost 6; bases outside the gene matches: 20. CDR3 coding DNA: TGTGCCAGCAGCGCCGGGACAGGGTTTTGGAGGGACTCTAGGGATACGCAGTATTTT. Translated, it gives CASSAGTGFWRDSRDTQYF. The full variable domain, completed using reference TRBV9 and TRBJ2-3, is DSGVTQTPKHLITATGQRVTLRCSPRSGDLSVYWYQQSLDQGLQFLIQYYNGEERAKGNILERFSAQQFPDLHSELNLSSLELGDSALYFCASSAGTGFWRDSRDTQYFGPGTRLTVL.

This sequence joins TRBV19 and TRBJ2-2; TRBD2 matches 9 bases. CDR3 length: 13 residues. J was trimmed by 4 bases and V by 9 bases; bases with no gene match: 3. Germline loops: CDR1 LNHDA, CDR2 SQIVND (reference sequence). The CDR3 coding sequence is TGTGCCAGCGGGACTAGCATCACCGGGGAGCTGTTTTTT. Protein sequence: CASGTSITGELFF.